This T cell receptor (beta chain) derives from a study of spatial heterogeneity in lung cancer. The overall study: The average count in raw reads for each unique TCR and UMI combination exceeded nine appearances. Whole-study results and caveats: Ubiquitous expanded tumor TCRs showed up in blood more at resection than follow-up.

The CDR3 is 14 residues long. Trimming cost V 6 bases and J 3 bases; bases outside gene matches: 4. Per the germline V gene, CDR1 is MNHEY and CDR2 is SVGAGI. Documented time point: sample taken at primary tumor resection. From tumor, nontumor lung or frozen PBMC, whole RNA was taken unsorted for sequencing. Every TCR cDNA molecule bore its own unique molecular identifier. From the 5' RACE reads, TCRdb called clonotypes with MiXCR, one entry per CDR3 protein. The sample records around 40,000 distinct CDR3 sequences, roughly 5.2% being singletons. In this sample, this clonotype turned up a few times. Its antigen is not known.

This clonotype was sampled from a female donor with early-stage non-small cell lung cancer. This rearrangement joins TRBV6-5 to TRBJ2-5, with 10 bases lining up with TRBD2. This material consisted of PBMCs, taken at surgery. CDR3 DNA: TGTGCCAGCAGCCCTGGACTAGCGGAAGAGACCCAGTACTTC. Translation gives CASSPGLAEETQYF.